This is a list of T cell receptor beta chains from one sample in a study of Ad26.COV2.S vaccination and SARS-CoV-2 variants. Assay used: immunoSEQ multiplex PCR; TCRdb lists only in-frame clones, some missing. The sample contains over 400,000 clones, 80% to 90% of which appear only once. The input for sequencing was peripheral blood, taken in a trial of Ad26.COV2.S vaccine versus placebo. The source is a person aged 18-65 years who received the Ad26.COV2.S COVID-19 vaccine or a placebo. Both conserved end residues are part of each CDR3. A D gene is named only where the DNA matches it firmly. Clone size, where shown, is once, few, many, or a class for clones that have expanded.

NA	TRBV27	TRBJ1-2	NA	TGTGCCAGCAGTTTCGTCGGGAGGGGTGGCTACACCTTC	CASSFVGRGGYTF
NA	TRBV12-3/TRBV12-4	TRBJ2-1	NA	TGTGCCAGCAGCTTGAATACTGGCGATGAGCAGTTCTTC	CASSLNTGDEQFF
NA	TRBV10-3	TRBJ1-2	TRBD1	TGTGCCATCAGCCGGGACAGGGGCGTCTATGGCTACACCTTC	CAISRDRGVYGYTF
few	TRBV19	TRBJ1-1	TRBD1	TGTGCCAGTAGGACTCGTCAGGGGGACACTGAAGCTTTCTTT	CASRTRQGDTEAFF
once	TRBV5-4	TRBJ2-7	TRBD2	TGTGCCAGCAGCTGGGGGGGGGAAAGCTCCTACGAGCAGTACTTC	CASSWGGESSYEQYF
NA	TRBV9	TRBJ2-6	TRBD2	TGTGCCAGCAGCCGGGGGGTTCGAGCCGTTGGGGCCAACGTCCTGACTTTC	CASSRGVRAVGANVLTF
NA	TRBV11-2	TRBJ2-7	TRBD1	TGTGCCAGCGCCCGGGACAGCTCCTACGAGCAGTACTTC	CASARDSSYEQYF
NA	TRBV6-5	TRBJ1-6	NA	TGTGCCAGCAGTTACTCTGACGGTTATAATTCACCCCTCCACTTT	CASSYSDGYNSPLHF
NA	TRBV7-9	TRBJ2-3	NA	TGTGCCAGCAGTCCGGGGGTGGGGATGCCAGATACGCAGTATTTT	CASSPGVGMPDTQYF
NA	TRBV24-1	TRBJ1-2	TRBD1	TGTGCCACCAGTGGTTCAAGGGACAGAGAAGACTATGGCTACACCTTC	CATSGSRDREDYGYTF
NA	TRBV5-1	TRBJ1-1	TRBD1	TGCGCCAGCAGCTTTACAGGGGGCAGGAGCACTGAAGCTTTCTTT	CASSFTGGRSTEAFF
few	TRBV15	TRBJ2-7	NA	TGTGCCACCAGCAGAGATTTGTACGAGCAGTACTTC	CATSRDLYEQYF
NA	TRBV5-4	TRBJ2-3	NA	TGTGCCAGCAGCTTGTCGGGGGTTGAAGCAGATACGCAGTATTTT	CASSLSGVEADTQYF
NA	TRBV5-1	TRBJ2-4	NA	TGCGCCAGCAGCCTACAGGACATTCAGTACTTC	CASSLQDIQYF
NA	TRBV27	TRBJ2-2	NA	TGTGCCAGCAGTTTCCAACTTGGGGAGCTGTTTTTT	CASSFQLGELFF
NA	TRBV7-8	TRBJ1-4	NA	TGTGCCAGCAGCTTATCAGGGGAAAAACTGTTTTTT	CASSLSGEKLFF
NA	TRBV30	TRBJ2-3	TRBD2	TGTGCCTGGAGTGTGGGCCGGACTAGCGGGGCTGGTGGTACGCAGTATTTT	CAWSVGRTSGAGGTQYF
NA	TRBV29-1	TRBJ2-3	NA	TGCAGCGCCGAGGGAGGGGGGGATACGCAGTATTTT	CSAEGGGDTQYF
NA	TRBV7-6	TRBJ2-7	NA	TGTGCCAGCAGCTCCCAGCTAGGACGGCACTCCTACGAGCAGTACTTC	CASSSQLGRHSYEQYF
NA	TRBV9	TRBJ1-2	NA	TGTGCCAGCAGCGTAGCCCCAAGGCTCACAGGGATCTATGGCTACACCTTC	CASSVAPRLTGIYGYTF